The rows below give T cell receptor beta chains drawn from one sample of a study of siplizumab effects on memory and regulatory T cells. Here immunoSEQ multiplex PCR was the method, and the copy in TCRdb shows in-frame clones only, minus some. The sample shows fewer than 65,000 clones, over 85% of them seen only once. The specimen was CD8+ T cells sorted from blood. The origin of the receptors is a human donor in good health. Each CDR3 is given with its conserved first and last residue. A D gene is named only where the DNA matches it firmly. Only some rows state a clone size, as once, few, many or a class for expanded clones.

j_call d_call clone_size v_call cdr3_nt cdr3_aa
TRBJ2-5 - - TRBV28 TGTGCCAGCAGTCAGAGGGTTCAAGAGACCCAGTACTTC CASSQRVQETQYF
TRBJ2-7 TRBD2 once TRBV19 TGTGCCAGTAGTATTGGCGGGAGTTCCTACGAGCAGTACTTC CASSIGGSSYEQYF
TRBJ2-1 TRBD2 - TRBV9 TGTGCCAGCAGCGCCCCGCCGGGACTATTGACCAATGAGCAGTTCTTC CASSAPPGLLTNEQFF
TRBJ2-3 TRBD2 - TRBV11-2 TGTGCCAGCAGCCGTGGGCGGACTAGCGTCACAGATACGCAGTATTTT CASSRGRTSVTDTQYF
TRBJ1-2 - - TRBV5-6 TGTGCCAGCAGCTTGGATCGAGGGCTCTATGGCTACACCTTC CASSLDRGLYGYTF
TRBJ2-2 - - TRBV15 TGTGCCACCAGCAGAACCAAGGGGGAGGGTTGGGGCACCGGGGAGCTGTTTTTT CATSRTKGEGWGTGELFF
TRBJ2-1 - - TRBV27 TGTGCCAGCATCATGGGGGCGGAGCAGTTCTTC CASIMGAEQFF
TRBJ1-1 TRBD1 - TRBV27 TGTGCCAGCAGTACGACAGGGGGCGAAGCTTTCTTT CASSTTGGEAFF
TRBJ2-1 - - TRBV4-1 TGCGCCAGCAGCCAGATCAGTGACCCGTACGATGAGCAGTTCTTC CASSQISDPYDEQFF
TRBJ2-7 - - TRBV25-1 TGTGCCAGCAGCCCCGGGTTCCTCTACGAGCAGTACTTC CASSPGFLYEQYF
TRBJ2-1 TRBD2 - TRBV5-1 TGCGCCAGCAGCTTGGTGTCTCTAGCGGGAGGAGTCGATGGGCAGTTCTTC CASSLVSLAGGVDGQFF
TRBJ2-7 - once TRBV2 TGTGCCAGCAGCCCGACAAGTGGGACGAGGAGGGAGCAGTACTTC CASSPTSGTRREQYF
TRBJ1-4 TRBD1 once TRBV27 TGTGCCAGCAGTTTCGACGGGACAGAGTCTGAAAAACTGTTTTTT CASSFDGTESEKLFF
TRBJ2-1 TRBD1 - TRBV15 TGTGCCACCAGCAGAGATGCAGGGGGACGGGAGCAGTTCTTC CATSRDAGGREQFF
TRBJ2-3 TRBD2 - TRBV28 TGTGCCAGCAGTTTATTAGGGGAGGGAGGCACAGATACGCAGTATTTT CASSLLGEGGTDTQYF
TRBJ2-7 - - TRBV7-8 TGTGCCAGCAGCTTAGGACCTAAAGGGGGGTCCTACGAGCAGTACTTC CASSLGPKGGSYEQYF
TRBJ2-2 TRBD2 few TRBV28 TGTGCCAGCAGACCGACTAGCGGGAACACCGGGGAGCTGTTTTTT CASRPTSGNTGELFF
TRBJ2-7 - - TRBV15 TGTGCCACCAGGGAACGGGTGGCGGGACATGGGGTCTACGAGCAGTACTTC CATRERVAGHGVYEQYF
TRBJ2-5 - - TRBV2 TGTGCCAGCACGAAGACAGGGACTGGACTAGAGACCCAGTACTTC CASTKTGTGLETQYF
TRBJ2-7 TRBD2 - TRBV12-5 TGTGCTAGTGGTTTGGCTCAAACCACCGGGACTAGATTATCGCCTTTTTACGAGCAGTACTTC CASGLAQTTGTRLSPFYEQYF
TRBJ2-7 - once TRBV10-1 TGCGCCAGCAGTGAACGGACGGGCTTAAACTACGAGCAGTACTTC CASSERTGLNYEQYF
TRBJ2-3 TRBD1 - TRBV7-8 TGTGCCAGCAGCTTAGCAGTCTATCCTTCAGGGGGCGCAGGCACAGATACGCAGTATTTT CASSLAVYPSGGAGTDTQYF
TRBJ2-2 TRBD1 - TRBV28 TGTGCCAGTCGGGACAGGGGTTTGGGGGAGCTGTTTTTT CASRDRGLGELFF
TRBJ2-1 TRBD2 - TRBV19 TGTGCCAGTAGTATAGCGGGACTAGTGAATGAGCAGTTCTTC CASSIAGLVNEQFF
TRBJ1-3 - - TRBV9 TGTGCCAGCAGCGACCGCAGGGGTAGAGGGTCTGGAAACACCATATATTTT CASSDRRGRGSGNTIYF
TRBJ1-3 - - TRBV5-6 TGTGCCAGCAGCTTTGAGGTTTCTGGAAACACCATATATTTT CASSFEVSGNTIYF
TRBJ2-7 TRBD2 - TRBV27 TGTGCCAGCAGTCCCCGGACTAGCGGGACGTTGGAGCAGTACTTC CASSPRTSGTLEQYF
TRBJ2-5 - - TRBV9 TGTGCCAGCAGCCCACTAGTCTCCTCCATAACCCAGTACTTC CASSPLVSSITQYF
TRBJ2-3 TRBD2 - TRBV28 TGTGCCAGCAGTCTCCCTCCCAACGGGGCGGGGGTCATAACGCAGTATTTT CASSLPPNGAGVITQYF
TRBJ2-7 TRBD2 - TRBV27 TGTGCCAGCAGTTTCGTGACTAGCGGGAGTAGGGAGCAGTACTTC CASSFVTSGSREQYF
TRBJ2-7 - once TRBV5-6 TGTGCCAGCAGCCCTGGGACACCTTTCTACGAGCAGTACTTC CASSPGTPFYEQYF
TRBJ2-1 TRBD2 - TRBV27 TGTGCCAGCAGTTTCAATAGCGGGAGGACCTACAATGAGCAGTTCTTC CASSFNSGRTYNEQFF
TRBJ1-3 - - TRBV7-6 TGTGCCAGCAGCTTAGTTTCCGACTCTGGAAACACCATATATTTT CASSLVSDSGNTIYF
TRBJ1-3 - - TRBV7-2 TGTGCCAGCAGGACAGACAGCGGCTCTGGAAACACCATATATTTT CASRTDSGSGNTIYF
TRBJ2-7 TRBD1 - TRBV11-2 TGTGCCAGCACCCCGCCCCCGGGACAGGGGGCTTTCTACGAGCAGTACTTC CASTPPPGQGAFYEQYF
TRBJ1-3 TRBD1 - TRBV27 TGTGCCAGCAGCCAGGGGGTTTCTGGAAACACCATATATTTT CASSQGVSGNTIYF
TRBJ2-7 - - TRBV7-6 TGTGCCAGCAGTCCCGGTTCCGGACGGATCTACGAGCAGTACTTC CASSPGSGRIYEQYF
TRBJ2-3 TRBD1 - TRBV7-9 TGTGCCAGCAGCTACAGGGGGCGGCCCGATACGCAGTATTTT CASSYRGRPDTQYF
TRBJ2-3 - - TRBV5-6 TGTGCCAGCAGCCCACGGCGAGAGTTAGCGGCTCTGGCAGATACGCAGTATTTT CASSPRRELAALADTQYF
TRBJ2-3 TRBD2 - TRBV6-1 TGTGCCAGCAGTGAAGAGCGGGGTAGCACAGATACGCAGTATTTT CASSEERGSTDTQYF
TRBJ2-5 TRBD2 - TRBV7-6 TGTGCCAGCAGCTTAACTAGCGGGAGTAAAGAGACCCAGTACTTC CASSLTSGSKETQYF
TRBJ2-3 - - TRBV9 TGTGCCAGCAGCGTAGGGGACGGGGGAGATACGCAGTATTTT CASSVGDGGDTQYF
TRBJ2-7 TRBD2 once TRBV30 TGTGCCTGGAGTGACCGAGGGAGGGTCTACGAGCAGTACTTC CAWSDRGRVYEQYF